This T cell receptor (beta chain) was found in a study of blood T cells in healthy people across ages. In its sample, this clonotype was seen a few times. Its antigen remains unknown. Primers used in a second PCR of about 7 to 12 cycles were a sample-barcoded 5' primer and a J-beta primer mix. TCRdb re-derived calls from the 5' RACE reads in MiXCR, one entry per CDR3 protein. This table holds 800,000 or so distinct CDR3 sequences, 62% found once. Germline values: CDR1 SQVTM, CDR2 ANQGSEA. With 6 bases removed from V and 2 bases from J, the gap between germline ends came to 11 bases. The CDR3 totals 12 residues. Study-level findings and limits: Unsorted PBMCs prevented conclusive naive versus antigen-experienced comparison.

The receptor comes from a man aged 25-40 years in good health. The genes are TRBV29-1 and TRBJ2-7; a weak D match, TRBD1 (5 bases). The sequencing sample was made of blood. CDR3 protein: CSVSGRAYEQYF. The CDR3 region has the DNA TGCAGCGTCTCAGGCAGGGCCTACGAGCAGTACTTC.